The rows below give T cell receptor beta chains drawn from one sample of a study of cytomegalovirus exposure and HLA in healthy donors. Libraries were prepared by immunoSEQ multiplex PCR; TCRdb keeps only in-frame clonotypes and omits some of them. The sample includes around 140,000 clones, about 70% of them seen just once. Sequences were obtained from PBMCs. These receptors were obtained from a male donor in good health and CMV-seronegative. Both conserved end residues are part of each CDR3. Fields, in order: D gene, V gene, clone size, J gene, CDR3 protein, CDR3 DNA. A D gene is named only where the DNA matches it firmly. Clone size is given for some rows only: seen once, a few or many times, or a class if the clone is expanded.

NA,TRBV7-3,NA,TRBJ2-1,CASSLIPSSYNEQFF,TGTGCCAGCAGCTTAATTCCTTCTTCCTACAATGAGCAGTTCTTC
TRBD2,TRBV7-9,NA,TRBJ2-1,CASSLGQGTSGEQFF,TGTGCCAGCAGCTTAGGTCAGGGGACTAGCGGTGAGCAGTTCTTC
TRBD2,TRBV29-1,NA,TRBJ2-7,CSVARTSEYEQYF,TGCAGCGTTGCTAGGACTAGCGAGTACGAGCAGTACTTC
TRBD1,TRBV10-3,NA,TRBJ1-1,CAIRGTGWENTEAFF,TGTGCCATCAGGGGGACAGGGTGGGAAAATACTGAAGCTTTCTTT
NA,TRBV11-2,NA,TRBJ2-3,CASSLAVVGADTQYF,TGTGCCAGCAGCTTAGCGGTGGTGGGAGCAGATACGCAGTATTTT
NA,TRBV5-4,NA,TRBJ2-7,CASSLGRDYEQYF,TGTGCCAGCAGCTTGGGGCGGGACTACGAGCAGTACTTC
TRBD1,TRBV2,NA,TRBJ1-5,CASSGRQGKQPQHF,TGTGCCAGCAGTGGGAGACAGGGGAAACAGCCCCAGCATTTT
TRBD1,TRBV9,NA,TRBJ2-7,CASSTGQGFLYEQYF,TGTGCCAGCTCCACGGGACAGGGGTTTTTATACGAGCAGTACTTC
NA,TRBV11-2,few,TRBJ2-5,CASSPPLFQETQYF,TGTGCCAGCAGCCCCCCCCTCTTCCAAGAGACCCAGTACTTC
NA,TRBV28,NA,TRBJ1-1,CASSRRDIAHLAFF,TGTGCCAGCAGTCGCCGGGACATCGCCCATTTAGCTTTCTTT
NA,TRBV6-6,NA,TRBJ2-2,CASKSAGATGELFF,TGTGCCAGCAAATCCGCAGGGGCCACCGGGGAGCTGTTTTTT
NA,TRBV2,NA,TRBJ2-7,CASSADWSSYEQYF,TGTGCCAGCAGTGCGGACTGGAGCTCCTACGAGCAGTACTTC
TRBD1,TRBV5-1,NA,TRBJ1-4,CASSLAGQGINEKLFF,TGCGCCAGCAGCTTGGCTGGACAGGGGATTAATGAAAAACTGTTTTTT
NA,TRBV9,few,TRBJ1-2,CASSVVKGQKGYTF,TGTGCCAGCAGCGTAGTCAAGGGGCAGAAGGGCTACACCTTC
NA,TRBV15,NA,TRBJ1-1,CATSTTLGGASF,TGTGCCACCTCTACCACCCTGGGGGGAGCTTCCTTT
NA,TRBV2,NA,TRBJ2-7,CASSDLTETYEQYF,TGTGCCAGCAGTGACCTGACAGAAACCTACGAGCAGTACTTC
TRBD2,TRBV27,NA,TRBJ2-7,CASSPTSGRSYEQYF,TGTGCCAGCAGCCCGACTAGCGGGCGATCCTACGAGCAGTACTTC
TRBD1,TRBV4-1,few,TRBJ2-7,CASSVAGGFSLEQYF,TGCGCCAGCAGTGTAGCAGGGGGCTTTTCTCTCGAGCAGTACTTC
NA,TRBV5-8,NA,TRBJ2-5,CASSLVGARRLETQYF,TGTGCCAGCAGCTTAGTGGGGGCGCGGAGGTTGGAGACCCAGTACTTC
TRBD2,TRBV30,NA,TRBJ2-5,CAWSMASGPQETQYF,TGTGCCTGGAGTATGGCTAGCGGGCCGCAAGAGACCCAGTACTTC
NA,TRBV19,once,TRBJ2-1,CASRKSFGSYNEQFF,TGTGCCAGTAGGAAGAGTTTTGGCTCCTACAATGAGCAGTTCTTC
TRBD1,TRBV27,NA,TRBJ1-2,CAARGPDRGIFGYTF,TGTGCCGCCAGGGGACCGGACAGGGGGATATTTGGCTACACCTTC
NA,TRBV5-1,few,TRBJ2-5,CASSLDSQETQYF,TGCGCCAGCAGCTTGGACAGCCAAGAGACCCAGTACTTC
NA,TRBV4-1,NA,TRBJ2-4,CASSQDSRGPTKNIQYF,TGCGCCAGCAGCCAAGATTCGCGGGGACCCACCAAAAACATTCAGTACTTC
TRBD1,TRBV14,NA,TRBJ1-3,CASSHLRGTGNTIYF,TGTGCCAGCAGCCACCTCAGGGGGACTGGAAACACCATATATTTT
TRBD1,TRBV5-6,NA,TRBJ1-1,CASSLNVGQRNTEAFF,TGTGCCAGCAGCTTGAATGTGGGACAGAGGAACACTGAAGCTTTCTTT
TRBD2,TRBV5-1,NA,TRBJ2-7,CASSLVAGAGEQYF,TGCGCCAGCAGCTTGGTAGCGGGAGCTGGGGAGCAGTACTTC
TRBD1,TRBV9,NA,TRBJ1-1,CASSQTTGTGEAFF,TGTGCCAGCAGCCAGACCACCGGGACAGGGGAAGCTTTCTTT
NA,TRBV5-4,NA,TRBJ2-2,CASSAVGDGGELFF,TGTGCCAGCAGCGCCGTCGGGGATGGCGGGGAGCTGTTTTTT
TRBD2,TRBV27,NA,TRBJ2-7,CASSPLGLGGRASSYEQYF,TGTGCCAGCAGTCCACTCGGGTTGGGCGGGAGGGCCTCGTCCTACGAGCAGTACTTC
TRBD2,TRBV7-6,NA,TRBJ2-2,CASSQVGRDTGELFF,TGTGCCAGCAGCCAGGTCGGGAGGGACACCGGGGAGCTGTTTTTT
TRBD2,TRBV19,NA,TRBJ2-7,CASSRTRSTYEQYF,TGTGCCAGTAGCCGGACTAGATCCACCTACGAGCAGTACTTC
TRBD2,TRBV6-6,few,TRBJ2-1,CASRGGLAGPNEQFF,TGTGCCAGCAGGGGAGGACTAGCGGGACCTAATGAGCAGTTCTTC
NA,TRBV25-1,NA,TRBJ2-2,CASSESGETGELFF,TGTGCCAGCAGTGAATCGGGTGAAACCGGGGAGCTGTTTTTT
NA,TRBV7-2,once,TRBJ1-3,CASSLGAGKFSGNTIYF,TGTGCCAGCAGCTTAGGCGCAGGGAAATTCTCTGGAAACACCATATATTTT
NA,TRBV19,NA,TRBJ1-2,CASSPSGNYGYTF,TGTGCCAGTAGTCCCTCGGGGAACTATGGCTACACCTTC
NA,TRBV28,NA,TRBJ1-5,CASSWGLQGQPQHF,TGTGCCAGCAGTTGGGGTCTACAGGGTCAGCCCCAGCATTTT
TRBD2,TRBV9,NA,TRBJ2-5,CASSVGTSGGQETQYF,TGTGCCAGCAGCGTCGGGACTAGCGGGGGTCAAGAGACCCAGTACTTC
TRBD1,TRBV5-1,NA,TRBJ1-2,CASSPQGGPGDGYTF,TGCGCCAGCAGCCCACAGGGGGGCCCGGGCGATGGCTACACCTTC
TRBD1,TRBV19,NA,TRBJ2-4,CANRYTGAENIQYF,TGTGCCAACAGGTATACAGGGGCGGAAAACATTCAGTACTTC
NA,TRBV30,once,TRBJ1-1,CAWSLGDTEAFF,TGTGCCTGGAGTTTAGGGGACACTGAAGCTTTCTTT
NA,TRBV6-5,NA,TRBJ1-5,CASSSQTVYSNQPQHF,TGTGCCAGCAGTTCTCAGACAGTATATAGCAATCAGCCCCAGCATTTT
NA,TRBV6-6,NA,TRBJ2-3,CASSYVGTDTQYF,TGTGCCAGCAGTTACGTCGGCACAGATACGCAGTATTTT
NA,TRBV14,NA,TRBJ1-4,CASSQLRAGEKLFF,TGTGCCAGCAGCCAACTAAGAGCGGGGGAAAAACTGTTTTTT
TRBD1,TRBV28,NA,TRBJ2-2,CASSDRDRGRRGRRTGELFF,TGTGCCAGCAGCGACCGGGACAGGGGGCGACGGGGTCGAAGGACCGGGGAGCTGTTTTTT
NA,TRBV7-9,NA,TRBJ2-5,CASSLQSREQYF,TGTGCCAGCAGCTTACAATCTCGGGAGCAGTACTTC
TRBD2,TRBV12-5,NA,TRBJ2-3,CASGTGLAETHTDTQYF,TGTGCTAGTGGAACCGGACTAGCGGAAACTCACACAGATACGCAGTATTTT
NA,TRBV9,NA,TRBJ2-3,CASSVAVAVTDTQYF,TGTGCCAGCAGCGTAGCGGTAGCGGTCACAGATACGCAGTATTTT
TRBD1,TRBV6-5,NA,TRBJ1-1,CASRLGTGSEAFF,TGTGCCAGCAGATTAGGGACAGGCTCTGAAGCTTTCTTT
TRBD1,TRBV4-1,NA,TRBJ1-4,CASSQAPGQVNEKLFF,TGCGCCAGCAGCCAAGCCCCGGGACAGGTTAATGAAAAACTGTTTTTT